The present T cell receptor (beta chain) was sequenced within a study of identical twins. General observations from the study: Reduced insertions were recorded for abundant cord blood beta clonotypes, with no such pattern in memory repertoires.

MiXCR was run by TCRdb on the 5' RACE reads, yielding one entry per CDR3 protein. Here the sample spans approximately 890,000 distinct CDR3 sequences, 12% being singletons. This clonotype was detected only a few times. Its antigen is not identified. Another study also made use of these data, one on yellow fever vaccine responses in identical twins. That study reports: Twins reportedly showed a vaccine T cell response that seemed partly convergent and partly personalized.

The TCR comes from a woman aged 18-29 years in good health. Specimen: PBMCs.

CDR3 protein: CATGGGDYEGEKLFF. The CDR3 DNA reads TGTGCCACCGGGGGAGGTGACTATGAGGGTGAAAAACTGTTTTTT. The V and J genes are TRBV15 and TRBJ1-4, with D possibly matching TRBD1 (5 bases). The germline V gene has CDR1 LNHNV and CDR2 YYDKDF (reference sequence). Trimming cost V 8 bases and J 7 bases, with 20 bases left between them. The CDR3 length is 15 residues.